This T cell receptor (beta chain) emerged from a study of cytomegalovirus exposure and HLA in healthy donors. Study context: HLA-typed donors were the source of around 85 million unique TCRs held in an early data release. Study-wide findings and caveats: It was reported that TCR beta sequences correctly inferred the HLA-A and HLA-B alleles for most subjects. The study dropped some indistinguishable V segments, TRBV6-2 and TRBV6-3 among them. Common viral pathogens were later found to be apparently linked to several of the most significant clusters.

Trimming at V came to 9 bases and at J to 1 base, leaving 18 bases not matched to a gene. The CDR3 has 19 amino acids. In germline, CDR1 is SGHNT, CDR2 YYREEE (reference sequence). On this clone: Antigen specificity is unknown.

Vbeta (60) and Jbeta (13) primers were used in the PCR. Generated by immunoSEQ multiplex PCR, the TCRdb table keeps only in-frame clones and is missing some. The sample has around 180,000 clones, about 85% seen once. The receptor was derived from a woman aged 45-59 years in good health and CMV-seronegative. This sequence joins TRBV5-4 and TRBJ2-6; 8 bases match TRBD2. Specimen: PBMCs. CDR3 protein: CATQRGLSGVGSGANVLTF. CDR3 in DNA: TGTGCCACTCAAAGGGGACTTAGCGGGGTTGGGTCTGGGGCCAACGTCCTGACTTTC.